Below are 10 T cell receptor beta chains sequenced from a single sample in a study of blood T cell repertoires in COVID-19. TCRdb's copy holds only in-frame clones and misses some; the assay was immunoSEQ multiplex PCR. Of about 310,000 clones listed, around 90% are singletons. The sample taken for sequencing was peripheral blood. All receptors come from a man between 45 and 60 years old with active or convalescent COVID-19.

The chain employs TRBV5-4 and TRBJ2-7; 11 positions match TRBD2. The V and J ends lost 3 bases and 1 base, in that order; junction bases with no gene match: 3. The CDR3 covers 15 residues. The germline gives CDR1 SGHNT, CDR2 YYREEE (reference sequence). The CDR3 here is CASSSLAGGSYEQYF. In DNA, the CDR3 is TGTGCCAGCAGCTCCCTAGCGGGGGGTTCCTACGAGCAGTACTTC.

This clone has just a few counts. V usage is TRBV11-2 and J usage is TRBJ2-7, with D perhaps TRBD2 (5 bases). The ends were cut back, 0 bases at V and 2 bases at J, with 14 bases in the middle. Per the germline V gene, CDR1 is SGHAT and CDR2 is FQNNGV. The CDR3 length is 16 residues. Written as DNA, the CDR3 is TGTGCCAGCAGCTTAGATACCGATCTGAGGGCCTACGAGCAGTACTTC. Translation gives CASSLDTDLRAYEQYF.

The V gene is TRBV28, the J gene TRBJ1-6, with TRBD1 matching over 9 bases. Germline V gene data show CDR1 as MDHEN and CDR2 as SYDVKM. The CDR3 extends over 16 amino acids. V gave up 5 bases and J gave up 6 bases; unmatched junction bases: 8. CDR3: CASSHLPGQGNSPLHF. The CDR3 nucleotides read TGTGCCAGCAGTCACCTTCCGGGACAGGGTAATTCACCCCTCCACTTT.

CDR3 bases: TGTGCCAGCAGCGCCGAGGGACACCAAGGCTCTGAAGCTTTCTTT. It yields the protein CASSAEGHQGSEAFF. This chain connects TRBV9 to TRBJ1-1; a possible D gene is TRBD1 (6 bases). The CDR3 extends over 15 amino acids. Deletions cut 3 bases from V and 6 bases from J, with 18 bases between. Germline-derived CDR1 and CDR2 are SGDLS and YYNGEE.

A single count supports this clone. The chain joins TRBV3-1 (or the pseudogene TRBV3-2) to TRBJ1-1, with D perhaps TRBD1 (5 bases). This CDR3 is built from 12 residues. V shed 6 bases and J shed 4 bases, with 9 bases lying between them. Germline lookup yields CDR1 LGHDT and CDR2 YNNKEL (reference sequence). CDR3 nucleotide sequence: TGTGCCAGCAGGAACCAGGGCACTGAAGCTTTCTTT. Translation gives CASRNQGTEAFF.

The chain employs TRBV19 and TRBJ2-4; tentatively, D is TRBD1 (6 bases). The CDR3 covers 18 residues. V lost 1 base and J lost 1, with 17 bases in between. Germline V gives CDR1 LNHDA, CDR2 SQIVND (reference sequence). The CDR3 nucleotides are TGTGCCAGTAGTATAGCCGGGACATTGAGGGCGGCCAAAAACATTCAGTACTTC. Amino acids: CASSIAGTLRAAKNIQYF. Variable domain in full (rest from reference TRBV19 and TRBJ2-4): DGGITQSPKYLFRKEGQNVTLSCEQNLNHDAMYWYRQDPGQGLRLIYYSQIVNDFQKGDIAEGYSVSREKKESFPLTVTSAQKNPTAFYLCASSIAGTLRAAKNIQYFGAGTRLSVL.

The chain couples TRBV2 to TRBJ2-3, with D maybe TRBD2 (7 bases). With 3 bases removed from V and 0 bases from J, the gap between germline ends came to 25 bases. The CDR3 sequence is 20 residues long. CDR1 is SNHLY, CDR2 FYNNEI, per germline. CDR3 coding DNA: TGTGCCAGCAGTGATCTCCAACGTCGTGGGGGGCGGGAGAGCACAGATACGCAGTATTTT. It translates to CASSDLQRRGGRESTDTQYF.

The V and J genes are TRBV3-1 (or the pseudogene TRBV3-2) and TRBJ2-3; TRBD1 is a possible D gene (5 bases). V lost 2 bases and J lost 2, with 8 bases in between. The germline gives CDR1 LGHDT, CDR2 YNNKEL (reference sequence). The CDR3 totals 14 residues. The CDR3 region is CASSQLGATDTQYF. The CDR3 region has the DNA TGTGCCAGCAGCCAATTAGGGGCCACAGATACGCAGTATTTT.

This clone appeared once. V and J are TRBV10-1 and TRBJ2-3; 7 bases agree with TRBD1. This CDR3 has 15 residues. The V gene's germline CDR1 is WNHNN and CDR2 SYGVQD (reference sequence). With 2 bases clipped from V and 2 bases from J, the junction kept 4 bases outside the gene matches. In DNA form, the CDR3 reads TGCGCCAGCAGTGAGAGACAGGGCTACACAGATACGCAGTATTTT. It is translated as CASSERQGYTDTQYF.

In its sample, this clone was seen once. This chain uses TRBV29-1 with TRBJ2-5, with a possible D match to TRBD1 (6 bases). V lost 4 bases and J 7 bases, leaving 7 bases between the germline ends. This CDR3 has 10 residues. Germline assignment: CDR1 SQVTM and CDR2 ANQGSEA. The CDR3, as DNA: TGCAGCGTTGCGGACAGGACCCAGTACTTC. Its translation: CSVADRTQYF. The full variable domain, its missing parts supplied by reference TRBV29-1 and TRBJ2-5, is SAVISQKPSRDICQRGTSLTIQCQVDSQVTMMFWYRQQPGQSLTLIATANQGSEATYESGFVIDKFPISRPNLTFSTLTVSNMSPEDSSIYLCSVADRTQYFGPGTRLLVL.